These 28 T cell receptor beta chains originate from one sample sequenced in a study of beta chain features in type 1 diabetes. cDNA synthesis used the whole RNA isolate, giving expressed TCRB sequences. Method: immunoSEQ multiplex PCR; TCRdb's copy keeps in-frame clones and lacks some. The sample gives some 63,000 clones, 49% of which show up once; 0.7% is in the top ten. The study's findings and limits: People with Type 1 diabetes carried modestly yet significantly shorter TCRB CDR3s in all four CD4+ subsets.

Their antigens are not known. Sequences were obtained from central memory CD4+ T cells from blood. The receptors were sampled from a young man with type 1 diabetes.

This clone was recorded only once. The chain links TRBV28 to TRBJ1-2, with 8 nucleotides matching TRBD1. The germline gives CDR1 MDHEN, CDR2 SYDVKM. This CDR3 has 11 amino acids. V was pared by 11 bases and J by 7 bases, with 6 bases of the junction left unmatched. Here the CDR3 DNA reads TGTGCCCAGACAGGGGTCTGTGGCTACACCTTC. This sequence encodes CAQTGVCGYTF.

This clone was seen just once. The V and J genes are TRBV7-9 and TRBJ1-2; 9 bases are shared with TRBD1. This CDR3 spans 16 amino acids. V was pared by 2 bases and J by 4 bases, with 8 bases of the junction left unmatched. Germline V gene lookup returns CDR1 SEHNR and CDR2 FQNEAQ (reference sequence). Here the CDR3 reads CASSLLPLTGGYGYTF. The CDR3 DNA reads TGTGCCAGCAGCTTACTTCCTCTGACAGGGGGCTATGGCTACACCTTC.

This chain links TRBV6-5 with TRBJ1-5, with TRBD1 identical over 7 bases. Trimming at V came to 4 bases and at J to 3 bases, leaving 3 bases not matched to a gene. This CDR3 is 14 amino acids long. CDR1 and CDR2 (germline): MNHEY, SVGAGI. CDR3: CASSLDRFNQPQHF. DNA for the CDR3: TGTGCCAGCAGTTTGGACAGGTTCAATCAGCCCCAGCATTTT.

J is TRBJ1-5 and V is TRBV6-6; no reliable D call. V dropped 5 bases and J dropped 9 bases, with 8 bases sitting between them. Germline V gene data show CDR1 as MNHNY and CDR2 as SVGAGI (reference sequence). The CDR3 is made up of 11 amino acids. DNA for the CDR3: TGTGCCAGCAGTCCCGGGTTGCCCCAGCATTTT. Translated: CASSPGLPQHF.

V is TRBV20-1 and J is TRBJ1-2; D perhaps matches TRBD1 (5 bases). The CDR3 has 11 amino acids. Germline V lookup: CDR1 DFQATT, CDR2 SNEGSKA (reference sequence). Deletions cut 8 bases from V and 8 bases from J, with 15 bases between. CDR3 amino acids: CSRRGEGGYTF. The DNA of the CDR3 is TGCAGTCGCCGGGGGGAGGGGGGCTACACCTTC.

This chain uses TRBV4-1 with TRBJ1-2; 10 nucleotides match TRBD1. With 2 bases clipped from V and 0 bases from J, the junction kept 9 bases outside the gene matches. The V gene's germline CDR1 is MGHRA and CDR2 YSYEKL. The CDR3 has 18 amino acids. The CDR3 loop reads CASSQSVTGGRANYGYTF. The CDR3 coding sequence is TGCGCCAGCAGCCAAAGCGTGACAGGGGGCCGAGCTAACTATGGCTACACCTTC.

This sequence joins TRBV10-3 and TRBJ2-7, with 7 positions matching TRBD1. V lost 3 bases, J lost 4 bases, and 12 bases stayed unmatched. The CDR3 is made up of 16 amino acids. CDR1 ENHRY and CDR2 SYGVKD come from the germline V gene. CDR3 in amino acids: CAISDAAYRGRYEQYF. The CDR3 DNA sequence: TGTGCCATCAGTGACGCGGCGTACAGGGGTAGGTACGAGCAGTACTTC.

The rearrangement joins TRBV5-1 to TRBJ2-7, with 7 nucleotides matching TRBD2. After removal of 0 bases from V and 6 bases from J, the junction contained 12 bases not matched to a gene. The CDR3 loop spans 16 amino acids. CDR1 is SGHRS, CDR2 YFSETQ, per germline. The CDR3 DNA sequence: TGCGCCAGCAGCTTGGGCCTAGCGGTCGGACTCACCGAGCAGTACTTC. As protein: CASSLGLAVGLTEQYF.

This chain connects TRBV2 to TRBJ1-1; the match to TRBD1 covers 7 bases. Germline V gene sequence: CDR1 SNHLY, CDR2 FYNNEI. The CDR3 is 13 residues long. Germline trimming cut 9 bases from V and 3 bases from J; bases unmatched to any gene: 7. The CDR3 sequence is CARSGQEDTEAFF. In DNA, the CDR3 is TGTGCCAGGTCTGGACAGGAGGACACTGAAGCTTTCTTT.

This chain joins TRBV6-5 and TRBJ1-2; D gene uncertain. Looked up from germline, CDR1 is MNHEY and CDR2 is SVGAGI. Deletions cut 6 bases from V and 5 bases from J, with 16 bases between. This CDR3 has 14 amino acids. As DNA, the CDR3 is TGTGCCAGCAGACCCCACAGCCCTCGGTATGGCTACACCTTC. Its protein product is CASRPHSPRYGYTF.

This clone has a single count. The gene calls are TRBV29-1 and TRBJ2-3; 7 positions match TRBD1. The V segment lost 7 bases and the J segment 0 bases; nucleotides outside the gene matches: 10. Germline assignment: CDR1 SQVTM and CDR2 ANQGSEA. CDR3 length equals 15 residues. DNA for the CDR3: TGCAGCGCAGGGGGTGTGGCGGCCAGCACAGATACGCAGTATTTT. Its protein is CSAGGVAASTDTQYF.

V is TRBV7-9 and J is TRBJ2-7; 8 nucleotides align to TRBD2. Per germline, CDR1 SEHNR and CDR2 FQNEAQ (reference sequence). The V segment lost 0 bases and the J segment 3 bases; nucleotides outside the gene matches: 4. CDR3 length equals 15 residues. CDR3 sequence (DNA): TGTGCCAGCAGCTTAGCGAGCGGGAGTATCTACGAGCAGTACTTC. Amino acid sequence: CASSLASGSIYEQYF.

The chain uses TRBV21-1 and TRBJ2-3; TRBD2 is the table's D call and was not checked against the DNA. TRBV21-1 has pseudogene status. CDR3 length: 17 residues. CDR3 region: CASSTVTSEYDTDTQYF. In DNA, the CDR3 is TGTGCCAGCAGCACTGTGACTAGCGAGTATGACACAGATACGCAGTATTTT.

This clone has just a few counts. The chain links TRBV28 to TRBJ1-1; tentatively, D is TRBD1 (5 bases). V dropped 6 bases and J dropped 5 bases, with 16 bases sitting between them. Germline V gene sequence: CDR1 MDHEN, CDR2 SYDVKM. This CDR3 spans 14 amino acids. The CDR3 protein is CASRTGGTRTEAFF. CDR3 in DNA: TGTGCCAGCAGGACCGGCGGGACGAGGACTGAAGCTTTCTTT.

The V and J genes are TRBV7-9 and TRBJ1-5, with 7 positions matching TRBD1. CDR1 SEHNR and CDR2 FQNEAQ come from the germline V gene (reference sequence). This CDR3 is 15 amino acids long. The ends lost 1 base at V and 4 bases at J; junction bases unmatched: 4. The CDR3 sequence is CASSLEGTENQPQHF. The CDR3, as DNA: TGTGCCAGCAGCTTAGAGGGGACAGAGAATCAGCCCCAGCATTTT.

The gene calls are TRBV30 and TRBJ1-4; D gene ambiguous. Trimming removed 0 bases at V and 8 bases at J, with 22 bases between. CDR1 and CDR2 (germline): GTSNPN, SVGIG (reference sequence). The CDR3 is 17 residues long. CDR3 loop: CAWSVLLVGDPEEKLFF. The CDR3 nucleotides are TGTGCCTGGAGTGTACTTCTCGTTGGAGACCCGGAGGAAAAACTGTTTTTT. The entire variable domain, with the rest obtained from reference TRBV30 and TRBJ1-4, is as follows: SQTIHQWPATLVQPVGSPLSLECTVEGTSNPNLYWYRQAAGRGLQLLFYSVGIGQISSEVPQNLSASRPQDRQFILSSKKLLLSDSGFYLCAWSVLLVGDPEEKLFFGSGTQLSVL.

The chain combines TRBV30 with TRBJ1-5; the match to TRBD1 covers 7 bases. Germline V gene sequence: CDR1 GTSNPN, CDR2 SVGIG (reference sequence). The CDR3 is 13 residues long. Trimming cost V 7 bases and J 7 bases; bases outside gene matches: 10. CDR3 region: CASDTGEGQPQHF. CDR3 DNA: TGTGCCTCAGACACAGGGGAAGGACAGCCCCAGCATTTT.

This rearrangement joins TRBV9 to TRBJ1-2; 7 nucleotides align to TRBD1. Germline V gene data show CDR1 as SGDLS and CDR2 as YYNGEE. J lost 8 bases, V lost 0 bases, and 10 bases had no gene match. The length of the CDR3 is 15 residues. The DNA of the CDR3 is TGTGCCAGCAGCGTAGACCCCCGGGACAGTTCGGGCTACACCTTC. This codes for CASSVDPRDSSGYTF. Drawing the rest from reference TRBV9 and TRBJ1-2, the complete variable domain is DSGVTQTPKHLITATGQRVTLRCSPRSGDLSVYWYQQSLDQGLQFLIQYYNGEERAKGNILERFSAQQFPDLHSELNLSSLELGDSALYFCASSVDPRDSSGYTFGSGTRLTVV.

This chain joins TRBV19 and TRBJ2-1, with D tentatively TRBD2 (7 bases). The length of the CDR3 is 14 residues. V gave up 7 bases and J gave up 5 bases, with 15 bases separating them. Germline values: CDR1 LNHDA, CDR2 SQIVND (reference sequence). CDR3 DNA sequence: TGTGCCAGTACCTCGGGGGGCCGGGACAATGAGCAGTTCTTC. As protein: CASTSGGRDNEQFF.

The chain recombines TRBV11-3 with TRBJ2-3; 16 bases are shared with TRBD2. The CDR3 covers 16 residues. J was trimmed by 4 bases and V by 5 bases; bases with no gene match: 3. Germline V gives CDR1 SGHNT, CDR2 YENEEA. The CDR3 here is CASSPGLAGGPDTQYF. The CDR3 DNA follows: TGTGCCAGCAGCCCGGGACTAGCGGGGGGGCCAGATACGCAGTATTTT.

V and J are TRBV7-9 and TRBJ2-5; 7 bases align to TRBD1. After removal of 8 bases from V and 5 bases from J, the junction contained 17 bases not matched to a gene. The CDR3 runs to 16 residues. Looked up from germline, CDR1 is SEHNR and CDR2 is FQNEAQ (reference sequence). The CDR3 region is CASSQMWGTAGETQYF. In DNA, the CDR3 is TGTGCCAGCTCGCAAATGTGGGGGACAGCCGGGGAGACCCAGTACTTC.

This clone was counted a few times. This chain joins TRBV30 and TRBJ2-7; D possibly corresponds to TRBD1 (5 bases). The CDR3 consists of 14 residues. V was shortened by 1 base and J by 2 bases, with 12 bases between the two germline ends. CDR1 GTSNPN and CDR2 SVGIG come from the germline V gene (reference sequence). CDR3 in DNA: TGTGCCTGGAGTGAGGGGCTGCAAACCTACGAGCAGTACTTC. Translating gives CAWSEGLQTYEQYF. Using reference TRBV30 and TRBJ2-7 for the parts outside the CDR3, the full variable domain is SQTIHQWPATLVQPVGSPLSLECTVEGTSNPNLYWYRQAAGRGLQLLFYSVGIGQISSEVPQNLSASRPQDRQFILSSKKLLLSDSGFYLCAWSEGLQTYEQYFGPGTRLTVT.

The chain links TRBV5-4 to TRBJ1-2, with TRBD1 matching over 8 bases. The CDR3 length is 14 residues. Germline loops: CDR1 SGHNT, CDR2 YYREEE (reference sequence). V trimming: 3 bases; J trimming: 8 bases; junction bases outside the gene matches: 9. As DNA, the CDR3 is TGTGCCAGCAGCTCAGAAGGACAGGGCCGAGGCTACACCTTC. Translating it yields CASSSEGQGRGYTF.

This sequence joins TRBV5-1 and TRBJ2-1; 10 bases map to TRBD2. In germline, CDR1 is SGHRS, CDR2 YFSETQ. There are 16 residues in the CDR3. V was pared by 4 bases and J by 7 bases, with 11 bases of the junction left unmatched. This chain's CDR3 is CASSPQLAGVRNEQFF. The CDR3 nucleotides are TGCGCCAGCAGCCCTCAGCTAGCGGGAGTTCGAAATGAGCAGTTCTTC.

The chain recombines TRBV30 with TRBJ1-1; 9 bases map to TRBD1. The CDR3 is made up of 14 amino acids. The V segment lost 7 bases and the J segment 4 bases; nucleotides outside the gene matches: 10. Germline CDR1 GTSNPN, CDR2 SVGIG (reference sequence). In DNA, the CDR3 is TGTGCCTTCGAGGGACAGGGCGCGGGCACTGAAGCTTTCTTT. Amino acids: CAFEGQGAGTEAFF.

The J gene is TRBJ1-1, the V gene TRBV5-1; possible D gene TRBD1, 5 bases. The germline CDR1 and CDR2 sequences are SGHRS and YFSETQ. The CDR3 length is 15 residues. Trimming took off 4 bases at V and 1 base at J, with 14 bases between the two ends. In DNA form, the CDR3 reads TGCGCCAGCAGCGCACAAAATACAGGGAACACTGAAGCTTTCTTT. It yields the protein CASSAQNTGNTEAFF.

This chain uses TRBV9 with TRBJ2-7; a possible D gene is TRBD1 (5 bases). The J call is doubtful: the DNA matches TRBJ2-1 better. CDR3 length: 14 amino acids. CDR1 is SGDLS, CDR2 YYNGEE, per germline. For the CDR3, the DNA is TGTGCCAGCAGCGTAGGACAGATATACAATGAGCAGTTCTTC. Translated, it gives CASSVGQIYNEQFF.

V is TRBV4-1 and J is TRBJ2-5; 10 nucleotides match TRBD2. J was trimmed by 1 base and V by 0 bases; bases with no gene match: 8. The germline V gene encodes CDR1 MGHRA and CDR2 YSYEKL. The CDR3 is made up of 18 amino acids. The DNA for the CDR3 is TGCGCCAGCAGCCAAGATAACGATAGCGGGGGGCGCCAAGAGACCCAGTACTTC. Its protein product is CASSQDNDSGGRQETQYF.